The sequence of this T cell receptor beta chain was determined in a study of CD4 and CD8 cells across lung adenocarcinoma regions. CDR1 is SGDLS, CDR2 YYNGEE, per germline. This CDR3 spans 12 amino acids. V lost 0 bases and J lost 6, with 5 bases in between. Localized lung adenocarcinoma, a non-small cell lung cancer, affected the donors. Each CDR3 protein gets one entry after TCRdb re-called the PCR reads with MiXCR. The sample records tens of thousands of distinct CDR3 sequences, approximately 52% being singletons. The material sequenced was CD4+ T cells from the center of a lung tumor. The clonotype was recovered from a male donor with lung adenocarcinoma. The CD4 and CD8 labels of this study may be unreliable. The chain is built from TRBV9 and TRBJ2-3; D gene uncertain. CDR3 coding DNA: TGTGCCAGCAGCGTAGAATTGGATACGCAGTATTTT. Protein: CASSVELDTQYF.